This entry describes one TCR beta chain. As processed by the authors: Counts of nucleated cells, estimated from reference gene primer amplification, were obtained. Sequenced by immunoSEQ multiplex PCR; TCRdb stores in-frame clones only, minus some. That table furnishes V, J and clone size, whereas the DNA furnished D and trimming. This sample carries about 170,000 clones, around 82% of them seen once, and the ten largest clones take 2% to 2.5%. This entry belongs to a study of blood T cell repertoires in COVID-19. As for the study in general: Whether acute or convalescent, the COVID-19 samples came from the United States, Italy and Spain. In each case, the material was cDNA or gDNA derived from T cells, B-cell-depleted T cells, or PBMCs.

There are 13 residues in the CDR3. Germline V gives CDR1 SGHKS, CDR2 YYEKEE (reference sequence). V dropped 4 bases and J dropped 4 bases, with 9 bases sitting between them. The gene calls are TRBV5-5 and TRBJ2-1, with a weak D call TRBD1 (5 bases). The receptor's source is a woman over 75 with acute or convalescent COVID-19. Sequenced: peripheral blood. The CDR3 coding sequence is TGTGCCAGCAGCCGTGACAGTTACAATGAGCAGTTCTTC. Residues: CASSRDSYNEQFF. Full variable domain (remainder filled in from reference TRBV5-5 and TRBJ2-1): DAGVTQSPTHLIKTRGQQVTLRCSPISGHKSVSWYQQVLGQGPQFIFQYYEKEERGRGNFPDRFSARQFPNYSSELNVNALLLGDSALYLCASSRDSYNEQFFGPGTRLTVL.